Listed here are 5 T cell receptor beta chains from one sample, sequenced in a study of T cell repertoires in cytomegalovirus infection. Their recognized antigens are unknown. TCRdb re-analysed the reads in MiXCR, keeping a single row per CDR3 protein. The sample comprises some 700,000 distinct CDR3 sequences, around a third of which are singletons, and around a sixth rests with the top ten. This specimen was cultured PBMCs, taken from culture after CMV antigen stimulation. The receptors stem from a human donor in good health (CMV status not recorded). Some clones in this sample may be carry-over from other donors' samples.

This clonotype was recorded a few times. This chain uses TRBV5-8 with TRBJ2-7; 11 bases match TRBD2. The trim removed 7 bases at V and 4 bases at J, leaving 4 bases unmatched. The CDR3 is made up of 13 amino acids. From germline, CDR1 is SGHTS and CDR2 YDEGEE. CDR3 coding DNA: TGTGCCAGCCTGACTAGCGGGGTTTACGAGCAGTACTTC. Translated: CASLTSGVYEQYF.

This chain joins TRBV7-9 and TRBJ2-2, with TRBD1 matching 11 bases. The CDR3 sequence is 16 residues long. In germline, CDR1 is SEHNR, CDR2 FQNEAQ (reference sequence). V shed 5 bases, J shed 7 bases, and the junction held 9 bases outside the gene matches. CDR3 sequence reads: CASSTHGQGAVGELFF. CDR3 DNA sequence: TGTGCCAGCAGCACCCACGGACAGGGGGCTGTCGGGGAGCTGTTTTTT.

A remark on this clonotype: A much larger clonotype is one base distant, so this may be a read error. CDR3 loop: CASSLDQTQYF. In nucleotides, the CDR3 is TGTGCCAGCAGCTTAGATCAGACCCAGTACTTC. The V and J genes are TRBV7-9 and TRBJ2-5, with D unresolved. The germline CDR1 and CDR2 sequences are SEHNR and FQNEAQ (reference sequence). The CDR3 sequence is 11 residues long. Trimming took off 1 base at V and 6 bases at J, with 3 bases between the two ends.

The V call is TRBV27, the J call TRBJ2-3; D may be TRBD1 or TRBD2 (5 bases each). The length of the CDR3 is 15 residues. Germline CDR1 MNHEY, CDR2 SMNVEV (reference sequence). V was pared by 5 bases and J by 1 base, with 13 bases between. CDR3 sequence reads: CASSQGRERTDTQYF. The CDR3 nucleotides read TGTGCCAGCAGTCAGGGACGGGAACGCACAGATACGCAGTATTTT.

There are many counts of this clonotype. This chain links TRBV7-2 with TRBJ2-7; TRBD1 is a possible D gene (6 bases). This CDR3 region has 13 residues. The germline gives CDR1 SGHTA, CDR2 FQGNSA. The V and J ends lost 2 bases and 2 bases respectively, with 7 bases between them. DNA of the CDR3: TGTGCCAGCAGCTTAAAGGGGGCCTACGAGCAGTACTTC. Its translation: CASSLKGAYEQYF.